This T cell receptor (beta chain) appears in the sequencing data of a study of blood T cells in healthy people across ages. This clonotype appeared many times. The antigen is not known. This could be a read error, since a much larger clone is one nucleotide away. General study results and limits: The donors' CMV status was not determined, possibly confounding changes in expanded clonotypes. There were more naive CD4+ cells and higher diversity in long-lived donors than in aged donors.

The authors ran a second PCR of about 6 to 11 cycles using a sample-barcoded 5' primer and a J-beta primer mix. MiXCR, run by TCRdb on the 5' RACE reads, gives a single entry per CDR3 protein. The sample includes hundreds of thousands of distinct CDR3 sequences, about 30% of them seen just once. This CDR3 contains 15 residues. Per sample, extraction of total RNA gave at least 5 micrograms in every case. Sequencing was performed on blood. The genes are TRBV21-1 and TRBJ2-7; the table's D call TRBD2 went unverified against the DNA. TRBV21-1 is a documented pseudogene. The receptor's source is an elderly woman in good health. Here the CDR3 DNA reads TGTGCCAGCAGCAAAGTTTGTAGGGAAACTAGTAAGCAGTACTTC. This codes for CASSKVCRETSKQYF.